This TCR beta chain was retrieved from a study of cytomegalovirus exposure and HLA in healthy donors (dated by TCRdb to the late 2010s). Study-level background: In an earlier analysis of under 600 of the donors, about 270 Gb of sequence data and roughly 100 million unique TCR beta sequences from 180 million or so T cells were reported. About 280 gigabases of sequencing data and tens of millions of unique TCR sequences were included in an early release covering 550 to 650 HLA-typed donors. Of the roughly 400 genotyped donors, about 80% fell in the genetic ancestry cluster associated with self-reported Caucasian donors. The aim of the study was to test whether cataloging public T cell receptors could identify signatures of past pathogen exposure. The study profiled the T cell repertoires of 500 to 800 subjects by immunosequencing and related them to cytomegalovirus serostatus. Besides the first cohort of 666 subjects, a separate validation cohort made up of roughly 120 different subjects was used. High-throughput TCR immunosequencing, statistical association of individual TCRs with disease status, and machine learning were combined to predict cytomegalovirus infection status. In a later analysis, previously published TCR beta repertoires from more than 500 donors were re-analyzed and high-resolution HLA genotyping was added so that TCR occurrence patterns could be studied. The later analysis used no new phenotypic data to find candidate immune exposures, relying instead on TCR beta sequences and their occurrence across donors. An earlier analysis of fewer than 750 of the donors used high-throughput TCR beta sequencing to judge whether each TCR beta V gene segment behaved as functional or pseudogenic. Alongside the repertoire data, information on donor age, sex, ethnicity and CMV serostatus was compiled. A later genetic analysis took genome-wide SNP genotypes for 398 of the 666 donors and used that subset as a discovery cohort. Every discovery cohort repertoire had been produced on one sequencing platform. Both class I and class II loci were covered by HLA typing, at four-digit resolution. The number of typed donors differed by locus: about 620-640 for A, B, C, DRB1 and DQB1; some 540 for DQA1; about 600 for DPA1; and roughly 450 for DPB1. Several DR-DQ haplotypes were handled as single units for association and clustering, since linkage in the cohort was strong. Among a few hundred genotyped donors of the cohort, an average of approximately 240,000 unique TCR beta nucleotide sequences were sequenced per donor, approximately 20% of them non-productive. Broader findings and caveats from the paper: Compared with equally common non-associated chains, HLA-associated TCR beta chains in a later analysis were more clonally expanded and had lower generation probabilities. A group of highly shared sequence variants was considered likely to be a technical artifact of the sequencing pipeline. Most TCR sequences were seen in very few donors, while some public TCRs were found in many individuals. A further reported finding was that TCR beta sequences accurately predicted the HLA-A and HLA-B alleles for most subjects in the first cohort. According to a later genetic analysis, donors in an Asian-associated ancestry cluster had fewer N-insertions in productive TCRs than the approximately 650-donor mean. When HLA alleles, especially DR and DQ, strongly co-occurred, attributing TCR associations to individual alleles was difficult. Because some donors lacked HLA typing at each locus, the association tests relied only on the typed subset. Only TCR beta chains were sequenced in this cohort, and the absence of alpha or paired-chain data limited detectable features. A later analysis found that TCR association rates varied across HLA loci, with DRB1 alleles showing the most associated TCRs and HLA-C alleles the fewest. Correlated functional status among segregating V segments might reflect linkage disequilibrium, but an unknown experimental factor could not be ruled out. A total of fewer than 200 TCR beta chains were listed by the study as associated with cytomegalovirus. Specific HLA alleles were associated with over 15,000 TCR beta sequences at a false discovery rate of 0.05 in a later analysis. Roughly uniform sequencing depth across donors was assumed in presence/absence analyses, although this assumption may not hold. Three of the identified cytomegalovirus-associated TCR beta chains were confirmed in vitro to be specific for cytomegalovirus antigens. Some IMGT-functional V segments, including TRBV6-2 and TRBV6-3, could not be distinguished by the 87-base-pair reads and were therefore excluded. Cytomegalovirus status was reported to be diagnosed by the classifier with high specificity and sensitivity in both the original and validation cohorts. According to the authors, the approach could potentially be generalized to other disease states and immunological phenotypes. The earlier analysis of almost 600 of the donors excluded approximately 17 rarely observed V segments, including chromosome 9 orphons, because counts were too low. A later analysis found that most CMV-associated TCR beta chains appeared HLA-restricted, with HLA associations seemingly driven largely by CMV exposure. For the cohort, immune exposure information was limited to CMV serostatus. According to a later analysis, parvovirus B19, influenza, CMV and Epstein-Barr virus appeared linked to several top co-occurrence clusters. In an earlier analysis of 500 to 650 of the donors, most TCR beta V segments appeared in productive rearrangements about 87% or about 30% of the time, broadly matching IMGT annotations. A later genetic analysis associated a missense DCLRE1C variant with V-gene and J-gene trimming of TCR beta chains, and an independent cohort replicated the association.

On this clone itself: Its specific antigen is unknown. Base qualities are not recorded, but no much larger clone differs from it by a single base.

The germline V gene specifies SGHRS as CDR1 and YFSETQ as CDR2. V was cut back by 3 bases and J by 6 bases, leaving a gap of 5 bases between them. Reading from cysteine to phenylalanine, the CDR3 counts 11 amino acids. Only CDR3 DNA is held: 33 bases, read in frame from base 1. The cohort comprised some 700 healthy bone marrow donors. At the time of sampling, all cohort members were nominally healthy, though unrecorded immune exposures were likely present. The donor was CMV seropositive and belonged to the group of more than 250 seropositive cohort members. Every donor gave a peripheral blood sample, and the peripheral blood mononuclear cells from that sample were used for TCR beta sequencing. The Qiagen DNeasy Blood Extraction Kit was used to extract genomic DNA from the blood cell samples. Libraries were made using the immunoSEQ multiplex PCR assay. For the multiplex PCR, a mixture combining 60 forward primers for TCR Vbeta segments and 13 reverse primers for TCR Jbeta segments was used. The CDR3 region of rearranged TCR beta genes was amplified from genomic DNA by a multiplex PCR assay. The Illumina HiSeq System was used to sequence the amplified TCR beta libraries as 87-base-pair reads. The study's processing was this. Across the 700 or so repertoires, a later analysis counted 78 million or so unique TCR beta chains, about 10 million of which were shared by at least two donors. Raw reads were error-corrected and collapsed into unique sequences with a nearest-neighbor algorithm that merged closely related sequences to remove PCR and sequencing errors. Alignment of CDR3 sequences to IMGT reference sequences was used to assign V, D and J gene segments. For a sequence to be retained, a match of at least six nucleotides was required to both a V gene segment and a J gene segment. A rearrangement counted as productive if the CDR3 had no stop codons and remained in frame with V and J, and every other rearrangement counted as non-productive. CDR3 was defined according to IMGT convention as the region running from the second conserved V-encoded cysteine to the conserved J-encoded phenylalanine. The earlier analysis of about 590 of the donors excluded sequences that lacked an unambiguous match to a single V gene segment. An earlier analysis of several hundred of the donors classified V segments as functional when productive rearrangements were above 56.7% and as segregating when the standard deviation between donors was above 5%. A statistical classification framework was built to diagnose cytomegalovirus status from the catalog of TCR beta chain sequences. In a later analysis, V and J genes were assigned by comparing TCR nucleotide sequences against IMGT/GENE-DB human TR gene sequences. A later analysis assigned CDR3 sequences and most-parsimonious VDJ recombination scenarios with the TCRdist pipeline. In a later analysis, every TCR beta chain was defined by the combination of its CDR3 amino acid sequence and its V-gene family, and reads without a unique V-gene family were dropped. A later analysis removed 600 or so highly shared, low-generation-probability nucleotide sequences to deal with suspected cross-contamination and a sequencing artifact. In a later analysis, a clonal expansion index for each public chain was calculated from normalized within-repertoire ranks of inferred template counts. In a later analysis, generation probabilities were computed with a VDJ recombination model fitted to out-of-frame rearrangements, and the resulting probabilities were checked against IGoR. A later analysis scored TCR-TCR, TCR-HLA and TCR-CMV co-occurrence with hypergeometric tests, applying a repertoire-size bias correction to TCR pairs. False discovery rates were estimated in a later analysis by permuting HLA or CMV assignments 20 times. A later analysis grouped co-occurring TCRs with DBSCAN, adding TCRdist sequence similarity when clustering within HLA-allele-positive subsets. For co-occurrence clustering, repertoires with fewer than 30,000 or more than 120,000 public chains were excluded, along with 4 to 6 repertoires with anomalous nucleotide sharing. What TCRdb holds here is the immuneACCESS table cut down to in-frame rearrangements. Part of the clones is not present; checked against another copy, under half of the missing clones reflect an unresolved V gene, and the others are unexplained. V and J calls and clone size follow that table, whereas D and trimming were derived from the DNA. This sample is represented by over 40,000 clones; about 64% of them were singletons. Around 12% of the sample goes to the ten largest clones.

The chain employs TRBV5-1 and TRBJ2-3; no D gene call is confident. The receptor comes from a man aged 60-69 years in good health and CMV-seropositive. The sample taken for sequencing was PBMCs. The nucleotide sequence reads TGCGCCAGCAGCTCGAGGGATACGCAGTATTTT. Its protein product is CASSSRDTQYF.